The clone carrying this TCR beta chain was detected many times. Antigen unknown. An equimolar mix of two oligonucleotides served as the beta constant-region primer for TRBC1 and TRBC2. Four rounds of PCR amplified the ligated cDNA using nested alpha and beta constant-region primers plus SP2. A single record per CDR3 protein comes from TCRdb applying MiXCR to the UMI-ligation and nested PCR reads. Of roughly 150,000 distinct CDR3 sequences detected, 22% appear once; the ten largest clones hold about 0.11%. CD8 T cells were positively selected from what remained after CD4 positive selection. Cells stained for CD3, CD4, CD8, CD45RA and CD27 were sorted into four subsets. The source of the sample is a study of naive and memory T cell subsets. Germline CDR1 is DFQATT and CDR2 is SNEGSKA (reference sequence). CDR3 length: 13 amino acids. V shed 6 bases, J shed 0 bases, and the junction held 5 bases outside the gene matches.

Study findings and constraints: Naive repertoires, especially CD8, held a few larger clonotypes, possibly memory cells re-expressing CD45RA. In naive cells, over 90% of TCR sequences were seen only once. Diversity fell and Gini index rose from naive through CM, EM, EMRA.

The V gene is TRBV20-1, the J gene TRBJ2-7; TRBD1 matches at 7 bases. Sequences were obtained from naive CD4+ T cells from blood. The clonotype originates from a human donor in good health. The DNA for the CDR3 is TGCAGTGCCAGACAGGGTTACTCCTACGAGCAGTACTTC. Encoded protein: CSARQGYSYEQYF.